The rows below give T cell receptor beta chains drawn from one sample of a study of regulatory T cells. Produced via immunoSEQ multiplex PCR; TCRdb's table is partial and in-frame only. The table records 15,000 to 20,000 clones, more than 90% of them present only once. The sequenced sample was CD8+ T cells sorted from blood. The receptors here all came from a person between 18 and 30 years old with CD3G deficiency. The CDR3 runs from the conserved cysteine through the conserved F or W. A D gene is named only where the DNA matches it firmly. The size entry is marked missing in some rows and otherwise reads once, few, many or a size class.

>TRBV28|TRBJ1-2|-|-
CASSFSSYGYTF
TGTGCCAGCAGTTTCTCCAGCTATGGCTACACCTTC
>TRBV28|TRBJ1-5|-|-
CASRQGNRNQPQHF
TGTGCCAGCAGACAGGGAAATCGGAATCAGCCCCAGCATTTT
>TRBV28|TRBJ2-7|-|few
CASRRDGSYEQYF
TGTGCCAGCCGCCGGGACGGCTCCTACGAGCAGTACTTC
>TRBV6-5|TRBJ1-2|-|-
CASSSQYNYGYTF
TGTGCCAGCAGTTCACAGTATAACTATGGCTACACCTTC
>TRBV9|TRBJ1-2|TRBD1|-
CASSVVEGLGQSYGYTF
TGTGCCAGCAGCGTAGTAGAGGGTTTGGGACAGAGCTATGGCTACACCTTC
>TRBV27|TRBJ2-5|TRBD2|few
CASSLAGGEETQYF
TGTGCCAGCAGTTTAGCGGGGGGCGAAGAGACCCAGTACTTC
>TRBV28|TRBJ2-5|-|-
CASSLGSTGDGLETQYF
TGTGCCAGCAGTTTAGGGTCGACAGGCGACGGCCTTGAGACCCAGTACTTC
>TRBV4-1|TRBJ2-3|-|-
CASSQDGNIGTDTQYF
TGCGCCAGCAGCCAAGATGGGAATATCGGCACAGATACGCAGTATTTT
>TRBV5-1|TRBJ2-7|-|once
CASRSDSYEQYF
TGCGCCAGCAGATCCGACAGCTACGAGCAGTACTTC
>TRBV6-5|TRBJ1-3|-|-
CASLTGSGNTIYF
TGTGCCAGCTTGACGGGATCCGGAAACACCATATATTTT
>TRBV30|TRBJ2-7|-|-
CAWSVSGGQRTYEQYF
TGTGCCTGGAGTGTGTCCGGGGGACAGAGGACGTACGAGCAGTACTTC
>TRBV2|TRBJ1-6|-|-
CASSDDSSYNSPLHF
TGTGCCAGCAGTGACGACAGCTCCTATAATTCACCCCTCCACTTT
>TRBV28|TRBJ2-4|-|-
CASRKRDEGKNIQYF
TGTGCCAGCCGTAAGAGGGATGAGGGCAAAAACATTCAGTACTTC
>TRBV19|TRBJ2-7|TRBD2|-
CASSISGAGGEQYF
TGTGCCAGTAGTATAAGCGGGGCCGGGGGCGAGCAGTACTTC
>TRBV7-9|TRBJ2-7|TRBD2|-
CASSFPGGYEQYF
TGTGCCAGCAGCTTTCCGGGGGGCTACGAGCAGTACTTC
>TRBV5-6|TRBJ1-5|-|-
CASSSLMWGNQPQHF
TGTGCCAGCAGCAGCCTTATGTGGGGCAATCAGCCCCAGCATTTT
>TRBV27|TRBJ2-2|-|-
CASRTFTGELFF
TGTGCCAGCCGAACTTTCACCGGGGAGCTGTTTTTT
>TRBV7-8|TRBJ2-1|-|-
CASSRSGGRALYNEQFF
TGTGCCAGCAGCCGTAGTGGTGGCAGGGCCCTCTACAATGAGCAGTTCTTC
>TRBV28|TRBJ2-7|TRBD1|-
CASSFRGTEGIGNEQYF
TGTGCCAGCAGTTTTCGAGGGACAGAGGGGATTGGGAACGAGCAGTACTTC
>TRBV9|TRBJ1-1|-|-
CASSVTGAEAFF
TGTGCCAGCAGCGTAACGGGCGCTGAAGCTTTCTTT
>TRBV23-1|TRBJ1-5|-|-
CASSQSREGSNQPQHF
TGCGCCAGCAGTCAATCGCGGGAAGGGAGCAATCAGCCCCAGCATTTT
>TRBV27|TRBJ2-5|TRBD2|large
CASSETSGTPTPLYF
TGTGCCAGCAGTGAGACTAGCGGGACCCCCACCCCCCTTTACTTC
>TRBV14|TRBJ2-7|-|once
CASSVSPLVEQYF
TGTGCCAGCAGCGTCTCCCCCCTCGTCGAGCAGTACTTC
>TRBV7-9|TRBJ2-5|-|-
CASSLGAGWGETQYF
TGTGCCAGCAGCTTAGGGGCAGGGTGGGGTGAGACCCAGTACTTC
>TRBV6-1|TRBJ1-1|-|-
CASSEVRGGPEAFF
TGTGCCAGCAGTGAGGTACGGGGAGGGCCTGAAGCTTTCTTT
>TRBV7-2|TRBJ2-2|-|-
CASSRTVANTGELFF
TGTGCCAGCAGCCGCACCGTCGCGAACACCGGGGAGCTGTTTTTT
>TRBV30|TRBJ2-7|TRBD2|-
CAWSVGRGTYEQYF
TGTGCCTGGAGTGTCGGGCGGGGGACCTACGAGCAGTACTTC
>TRBV6-1|TRBJ1-5|-|-
CASSDWAGQPQHF
TGTGCCAGCAGTGACTGGGCCGGTCAGCCCCAGCATTTT
>TRBV21-1|TRBJ2-1|-|-
CASSKSGVGHNEQFF
TGTGCCAGCAGCAAATCAGGGGTTGGACACAATGAGCAGTTCTTC
>TRBV4-3|TRBJ1-1|-|-
CASSGVRENTEAFF
TGCGCCAGCAGCGGGGTCAGGGAGAACACTGAAGCTTTCTTT
>TRBV13|TRBJ1-1|-|-
CASSLEGRTEAFF
TGTGCCAGCAGCTTAGAAGGAAGGACTGAAGCTTTCTTT
>TRBV19|TRBJ1-5|-|-
CASSSRQDYQPQHF
TGTGCCAGTAGTTCCCGACAGGATTATCAGCCCCAGCATTTT
>TRBV6-1|TRBJ1-6|TRBD1|-
CASSFQGARWPLHF
TGTGCCAGCAGTTTCCAGGGGGCTCGGTGGCCCCTCCACTTT
>TRBV27|TRBJ1-1|-|-
CASSLSRMGEAFF
TGTGCCAGCAGTTTATCCCGGATGGGGGAAGCTTTCTTT
>TRBV28|TRBJ2-1|-|-
CASSTLKTDNEQFF
TGTGCCAGCAGTACCCTTAAGACAGACAATGAGCAGTTCTTC